This record looks at one T cell receptor (beta chain) sequence and its context. The CDR3 is made up of 14 amino acids. Germline values: CDR1 MNHEY, CDR2 SVGAGI. V was pared by 0 bases and J by 3 bases, with 8 bases between. The authors reverse transcribed roughly 0.5 to 1 ug RNA with random hexamers. TCRdb re-derived calls from the immunoSEQ multiplex PCR reads in MiXCR, one entry per CDR3 protein. Of 200,000 or so distinct CDR3 sequences in the sample, roughly 94% were seen once. This sample is part of a study of CD8 T cells in Susac syndrome. The V call is TRBV6-5, the J call TRBJ1-1, with D perhaps matching TRBD1 (5 bases). The source of this sequence is a human donor with Susac syndrome. The sample taken for sequencing was CD8+ T cells from PBMCs. CDR3 sequence: CASSYSGGDTEAFF. CDR3 nucleotides: TGTGCCAGCAGTTACTCCGGGGGGGACACTGAAGCTTTCTTT.